The 11 T cell receptor beta chains below all came from one sample that was sequenced in a study of T-cell memory formation after mild COVID-19. TCRdb reprocessed the 5' RACE reads with MiXCR, giving one entry per CDR3 protein. The table has around 450,000 distinct CDR3 sequences, 20% seen once. Sequences were obtained from PBMCs or a T cell subset sorted from them (not recorded which). The source of these receptors is an adult woman who had mild COVID-19 (a few samples of this study predate the infection). Cell type and time point are not known.

The sample holds many counts of this clonotype. The chain carries TRBV29-1 and TRBJ1-1; 7 bases align to TRBD1. The CDR3 extends over 12 amino acids. CDR1 is SQVTM and CDR2 is ANQGSEA in the germline V gene. The junction had 5 bases not matched to a gene; V was cut back by 5 bases and J by 5 bases. Here the CDR3 DNA reads TGCAGCGTTACCAGGGGGAGGACTGAAGCTTTCTTT. This codes for CSVTRGRTEAFF. Full variable domain (rest looked up from reference TRBV29-1 and TRBJ1-1): SAVISQKPSRDICQRGTSLTIQCQVDSQVTMMFWYRQQPGQSLTLIATANQGSEATYESGFVIDKFPISRPNLTFSTLTVSNMSPEDSSIYLCSVTRGRTEAFFGQGTRLTVV.

The chain has TRBV7-9 and TRBJ1-1; weak D call: TRBD1 (5 bases). CDR1 is SEHNR, CDR2 FQNEAQ, per germline (reference sequence). This CDR3 has 18 residues. V was shortened by 4 bases and J by 2 bases, with 23 bases between the two germline ends. CDR3 sequence: CASSSPRVLLGSNTEAFF. The CDR3 region has the DNA TGTGCCAGCAGCTCTCCCAGGGTGTTGTTAGGATCCAACACTGAAGCTTTCTTT.

The chain is built from TRBV7-2 and TRBJ2-7; no reliable D call. Germline CDR1 SGHTA, CDR2 FQGNSA. V lost 4 bases to trimming and J lost 6 bases, with 13 bases between them. The CDR3 sequence is 13 residues long. CDR3 nucleotides: TGTGCCAGCAGCTATAGGCTCGCCGCCGAGCAGTACTTC. Residues: CASSYRLAAEQYF.

The rearrangement links TRBV5-5 to TRBJ2-1; TRBD2 might be the D (6 bases). The CDR3 consists of 15 residues. Germline V gives CDR1 SGHKS, CDR2 YYEKEE (reference sequence). V gave up 1 base and J gave up 12 bases, with 20 bases separating them. CDR3 sequence (DNA): TGTGCCAGCAGCTTGCGGGGGACGGAAGGGTCGGGGCAGTTCTTC. Translation gives CASSLRGTEGSGQFF.

This clonotype was seen more than once but under ten times. The chain combines TRBV4-3 with TRBJ1-5; no clear D. V was clipped by 3 bases and J by 4 bases, with 19 bases between them. CDR3 length: 17 amino acids. Germline lookup yields CDR1 LGHNA and CDR2 YSLEER. The CDR3 loop is CASSQFNGGGSNQPQHF. The CDR3 nucleotides are TGCGCCAGCAGCCAGTTTAACGGAGGAGGGTCAAATCAGCCCCAGCATTTT.

This clonotype was seen a few times. The V call is TRBV28, the J call TRBJ2-3; the D gene is possibly TRBD2 (5 bases). The germline gives CDR1 MDHEN, CDR2 SYDVKM. The CDR3 has 14 residues. V gave up 6 bases and J gave up 3 bases, with 13 bases separating them. The CDR3 DNA reads as TGTGCCAGCAGACGGGATTTAAGAACAGATACGCAGTATTTT. Its translation: CASRRDLRTDTQYF.

This clonotype was seen only a few times. The V call is TRBV30, the J call TRBJ2-1; 10 nucleotides match TRBD2. CDR3 length: 18 amino acids. Germline lookup yields CDR1 GTSNPN and CDR2 SVGIG (reference sequence). CDR3 bases: TGTGCAGCCGAGGGTGTGGGACTAGCGAGGCTCTCCTACAATGAGCAGTTCTTC. Its protein is CAAEGVGLARLSYNEQFF.

The J gene is TRBJ1-2, the V gene TRBV5-1; D gene uncertain. The CDR3 loop spans 15 amino acids. The germline V gene encodes CDR1 SGHRS and CDR2 YFSETQ. Trimming cost V 1 base and J 4 bases, with 14 bases left between them. CDR3 DNA sequence: TGCGCCAGCAGCTTGCAAGTGGACTCTGGCTATGGCTACACCTTC. Translation gives CASSLQVDSGYGYTF.

The chain recombines TRBV29-1 with TRBJ1-2; D remains ambiguous. Deletions cut 1 base from V and 6 bases from J, with 9 bases between. The CDR3 has 12 residues. Germline lookup yields CDR1 SQVTM and CDR2 ANQGSEA. In DNA form, the CDR3 reads TGCAGCGTTGAAGTGGAGCAGGATGGCTACACCTTC. This codes for CSVEVEQDGYTF.

The chain employs TRBV29-1 and TRBJ1-2; D is unclear. CDR1 and CDR2 (germline): SQVTM, ANQGSEA. This CDR3 is 13 amino acids long. V lost 6 bases to trimming and J lost 3 bases, with 14 bases between them. CDR3 sequence reads: CSVDPEEDYGYTF. Written as DNA, the CDR3 is TGCAGCGTCGATCCGGAAGAGGACTATGGCTACACCTTC. The variable domain in full, with the rest retrieved from reference TRBV29-1 and TRBJ1-2, is SAVISQKPSRDICQRGTSLTIQCQVDSQVTMMFWYRQQPGQSLTLIATANQGSEATYESGFVIDKFPISRPNLTFSTLTVSNMSPEDSSIYLCSVDPEEDYGYTFGSGTRLTVV.

This clonotype was detected only a few times. The rearrangement joins TRBV5-1 to TRBJ2-7; possibly TRBD2 for D (5 bases). CDR3 size: 13 residues. The ends were cut back, 1 base at V and 6 bases at J, with 11 bases in the middle. Germline lookup yields CDR1 SGHRS and CDR2 YFSETQ. The CDR3 protein is CASSLYRGTEQYF. The DNA of the CDR3 is TGCGCCAGCAGCTTGTATCGGGGAACCGAGCAGTACTTC. Full variable domain (missing parts from reference TRBV5-1 and TRBJ2-7): KAGVTQTPRYLIKTRGQQVTLSCSPISGHRSVSWYQQTPGQGLQFLFEYFSETQRNKGNFPGRFSGRQFSNSRSEMNVSTLELGDSALYLCASSLYRGTEQYFGPGTRLTVT.